One and the same sample provided the 28 T cell receptor beta chains below, sequenced in a study of radiotherapy plus CTLA-4 blockade in lung cancer. The assay was immunoSEQ multiplex PCR, and TCRdb's table has in-frame clones only and misses some. The sample shows 86,000 or so clones, 78% of them seen only once. The sample here was peripheral blood, taken from a patient treated with radiotherapy plus ipilimumab. All receptors derive from a human donor with non-small cell lung cancer who had a partial response to radiotherapy plus ipilimumab. Some clones in this sample may be carry-over from other donors' samples.

CDR3 DNA sequence: TGTGCCTGTACCCGGGACAGACAAGAGACCCAGTACTTC. It specifies CACTRDRQETQYF. The chain carries TRBV30 and TRBJ2-5; 7 positions match TRBD1. V shed 6 bases and J 2 bases; nucleotides not matched to a gene: 6. Germline V gene data show CDR1 as GTSNPN and CDR2 as SVGIG (reference sequence). The CDR3 extends over 13 amino acids.

The gene calls are TRBV7-2 and TRBJ2-2, with 7 bases matching TRBD2. This CDR3 is built from 16 residues. CDR1 and CDR2 (germline): SGHTA, FQGNSA. Trimming at V came to 1 base and at J to 6 bases, leaving 8 bases not matched to a gene. CDR3 region: CASSLGLGLGAGELFF. CDR3 sequence (DNA): TGTGCCAGCAGCTTAGGTCTAGGACTAGGGGCCGGGGAGCTGTTTTTT.

The chain employs TRBV6-1 and TRBJ2-5, with 8 positions matching TRBD2. The germline CDR1 and CDR2 sequences are MNHNS and SASEGT. CDR3 length: 15 residues. With V trimmed by 6 bases and J by 7 bases, 13 bases remained unmatched. The CDR3 DNA follows: TGTGCCAGCAGGTGGGGACTCCACGGGGGGGCGACCCAGTACTTC. Amino acid sequence: CASRWGLHGGATQYF.

The chain recombines TRBV5-5 with TRBJ1-5; TRBD1 matches at 7 bases. Unmatched junction bases numbered 6, after V lost 4 bases and J lost 2 bases. The CDR3 contains 15 residues. Germline loops: CDR1 SGHKS, CDR2 YYEKEE (reference sequence). In DNA form, the CDR3 reads TGTGCCAGCAGCGTACAGGGGAGTCGCAATCAGCCCCAGCATTTT. It yields the protein CASSVQGSRNQPQHF. Full variable domain (remainder filled in from reference TRBV5-5 and TRBJ1-5): DAGVTQSPTHLIKTRGQQVTLRCSPISGHKSVSWYQQVLGQGPQFIFQYYEKEERGRGNFPDRFSARQFPNYSSELNVNALLLGDSALYLCASSVQGSRNQPQHFGDGTRLSIL.

The V gene is TRBV20-1, the J gene TRBJ2-3; TRBD2 matches 9 bases. Unmatched junction bases numbered 2, after V lost 1 base and J lost 12 bases. Per germline, CDR1 DFQATT and CDR2 SNEGSKA (reference sequence). This CDR3 has 11 residues. The CDR3 protein is CSARAGTSQYF. The CDR3 DNA sequence: TGCAGTGCTAGAGCGGGGACTAGCCAGTATTTT.

This clone was seen only once. The rearrangement uses TRBV18 and TRBJ2-7, with a tentative D call TRBD2 (7 bases). The germline gives CDR1 KGHSH, CDR2 LQKENI. The CDR3 contains 15 residues. The V and J ends lost 6 bases and 5 bases respectively, with 20 bases between them. CDR3 residues: CASSLSRGARNEQYF. The DNA of the CDR3 is TGTGCCAGCTCGCTGAGCCGGGGGGCGCGAAACGAGCAGTACTTC.

This clone was picked up one time. The CDR3 bases are TGCGCCAGCAGCTTGACTAGCGGGAGTGGCGGAGAGACCCAGTACTTC. This gives the protein CASSLTSGSGGETQYF. The chain is built from TRBV5-1 and TRBJ2-5, with 11 bases that match TRBD2. Losses at the gene ends were 1 base for V and 4 bases for J; bases not matched to a gene: 6. CDR1 is SGHRS, CDR2 YFSETQ, per germline. CDR3 length: 16 amino acids.

The chain has TRBV2 and TRBJ2-1, with 7 bases fitting TRBD1. The V segment lost 10 bases and the J segment 5 bases; nucleotides outside the gene matches: 11. The CDR3 has 14 residues. Germline assignment: CDR1 SNHLY and CDR2 FYNNEI. The CDR3 DNA reads TGTGCCACCCGGCCGGGACAGCCCAACAATGAGCAGTTCTTC. Translation gives CATRPGQPNNEQFF.

V usage is TRBV6-5 and J usage is TRBJ1-6; TRBD1 matches 8 bases. From germline, CDR1 is MNHEY and CDR2 SVGAGI. Germline trimming cut 11 bases from V and 9 bases from J; bases unmatched to any gene: 12. CDR3 length: 14 amino acids. Here the CDR3 reads CAARGTGIGSPLHF. In DNA, the CDR3 is TGTGCCGCCCGGGGGACAGGCATCGGTTCACCCCTCCACTTT.

This clone was detected a few times. The chain carries TRBV6-6 and TRBJ2-1, with 8 nucleotides matching TRBD2. The ends lost 6 bases at V and 1 base at J; junction bases unmatched: 8. The CDR3 totals 16 residues. Germline CDR1 reads MNHNY; CDR2 reads SVGAGI (reference sequence). This CDR3 reads CASSPIQRESYNEQFF. The CDR3 bases are TGTGCCAGCAGCCCCATTCAGCGGGAGTCCTACAATGAGCAGTTCTTC.

This chain joins TRBV6-1 and TRBJ2-1; no firm D call. Trimming pared 2 bases from V and 15 bases from J, leaving 17 bases between. Germline V gene lookup returns CDR1 MNHNS and CDR2 SASEGT. The CDR3 loop spans 13 amino acids. CDR3 protein: CASSEMRLPVRFF. DNA of the CDR3: TGTGCCAGCAGTGAAATGAGACTTCCCGTGAGGTTCTTC.

This clone occurred once. The chain carries TRBV2 and TRBJ1-5; no reliable D call. The germline V gene has CDR1 SNHLY and CDR2 FYNNEI. The CDR3 consists of 16 residues. V lost 2 bases and J lost 3, with 14 bases in between. The DNA of the CDR3 is TGTGCCAGCAGTGAAAAGCAGGCGGGTTCCAATCAGCCCCAGCATTTT. This encodes CASSEKQAGSNQPQHF.

V gene TRBV14 combines with J gene TRBJ1-6, with 7 bases lining up with TRBD1. The CDR3 covers 16 residues. Germline lookup yields CDR1 SGHDN and CDR2 FVKESK. The junction had 13 bases not matched to a gene; V was cut back by 1 base and J by 13 bases. Here the CDR3 reads CASSQGGKTGRWPLHF. The CDR3 DNA reads TGTGCCAGCAGCCAAGGGGGAAAGACAGGGCGGTGGCCCCTCCACTTT.

With regard to this clone: Compared with germline, one end of the junction differs, possibly owing to a read error. The chain carries TRBV4-1 and TRBJ1-4, with unresolved D. The germline CDR1 and CDR2 sequences are MGHRA and YSYEKL. The CDR3 loop spans 15 amino acids. In DNA form, the CDR3 reads TGTGCCAGCAGCCAAGATCCAGCCGGGAGTGAAAAACTGTTTTTT. Residues: CASSQDPAGSEKLFF.

The V gene is TRBV5-1, the J gene TRBJ2-1, with D tentatively TRBD1 (5 bases). The CDR3 sequence is 17 residues long. Germline CDR1 reads SGHRS; CDR2 reads YFSETQ. V dropped 4 bases and J dropped 6 bases, with 23 bases sitting between them. The CDR3: CASSRTAGAGIGNEQFF. For the CDR3, the DNA is TGCGCCAGCAGCAGGACCGCTGGGGCAGGAATAGGCAATGAGCAGTTCTTC.

This clone was recorded once. The chain joins TRBV11-2 to TRBJ1-2; TRBD1 aligns across 10 bases. The junction had 11 bases not matched to a gene; V was cut back by 3 bases and J by 13 bases. The CDR3 is made up of 14 amino acids. Germline-derived CDR1 and CDR2 are SGHAT and FQNNGV. In nucleotides, the CDR3 is TGTGCCAGCAGCTTCCGACAGGGGGCCATAGGGATCACCTTC. This sequence encodes CASSFRQGAIGITF.

J is TRBJ2-7 and V is TRBV4-3; D possibly corresponds to TRBD2 (5 bases). The germline CDR1 and CDR2 sequences are LGHNA and YSLEER. The ends were cut back, 1 base at V and 3 bases at J, with 13 bases in the middle. This CDR3 region has 15 residues. CDR3 bases: TGCGCCAGCAGCCAAGGTATCAGTAGCGACTACGAGCAGTACTTC. Amino acids: CASSQGISSDYEQYF.

This chain links TRBV14 with TRBJ1-2, with 7 bases identical to TRBD1. CDR3 size: 14 residues. The trim removed 5 bases at V and 7 bases at J, leaving 10 bases unmatched. Germline CDR1 and CDR2: SGHDN and FVKESK. The CDR3 bases are TGTGCCAGCAGCGTATCCGGGACAGAATTTGGCTACACCTTC. Translation: CASSVSGTEFGYTF. The whole variable domain, filled in from reference TRBV14 and TRBJ1-2, reads EAGVTQFPSHSVIEKGQTVTLRCDPISGHDNLYWYRRVMGKEIKFLLHFVKESKQDESGMPNNRFLAERTGGTYSTLKVQPAELEDSGVYFCASSVSGTEFGYTFGSGTRLTVV.

This clone showed up just a few times. V and J are TRBV6-1 and TRBJ1-5, with D possibly being TRBD1 (6 bases). Germline CDR1 is MNHNS and CDR2 is SASEGT. There are 15 residues in the CDR3. Trimming removed 2 bases at V and 1 base at J, with 9 bases between. CDR3 DNA: TGTGCCAGCAGTGAACAGGGGATGAGCAATCAGCCCCAGCATTTT. As protein: CASSEQGMSNQPQHF.

The rearrangement joins TRBV5-1 to TRBJ2-7, with 8 bases matching TRBD2. The CDR3 is made up of 15 amino acids. V was pared by 3 bases and J by 6 bases, with 11 bases of the junction left unmatched. The germline V gene has CDR1 SGHRS and CDR2 YFSETQ. CDR3 nucleotides: TGCGCCAGCAGCTCTCGGGGGGGAGGGCCTTTCGAGCAGTACTTC. Its translation: CASSSRGGGPFEQYF.

The genes are TRBV27 and TRBJ2-3; 8 bases fit TRBD2. V lost 8 bases and J lost 4; bases outside the gene matches: 8. Germline assignment: CDR1 MNHEY and CDR2 SMNVEV (reference sequence). The CDR3 length is 14 residues. The CDR3 DNA reads TGTGCCAGCTCTAGGAGCGGGAGCGCAGATACGCAGTATTTT. Protein product: CASSRSGSADTQYF.

The chain couples TRBV19 to TRBJ2-7; 8 bases are a match to TRBD1. The germline gives CDR1 LNHDA, CDR2 SQIVND (reference sequence). J gave up 5 bases and V 2 bases, and 5 bases lay outside the gene matches. This CDR3 region has 14 residues. The DNA of the CDR3 is TGTGCCAGTAGTATACGGACAGGGCCCCACGAGCAGTACTTC. Protein sequence: CASSIRTGPHEQYF.

This chain uses TRBV11-3 with TRBJ2-3; tentatively, D is TRBD1 (5 bases). The CDR3 is 14 residues long. The germline V and J ends were trimmed by 4 bases and 1 base, with 9 bases remaining between them. Per germline, CDR1 SGHNT and CDR2 YENEEA. CDR3 in amino acids: CASSSIGGTDTQYF. The CDR3 DNA reads as TGTGCCAGCAGCTCAATAGGGGGCACAGATACGCAGTATTTT.

The CDR3 DNA sequence: TGTGCCAGCAGCTTAGGGCCAGGTACTGGAGAGCAGTACTTC. The encoded protein is CASSLGPGTGEQYF. The rearrangement links TRBV7-2 to TRBJ2-7, with no clear D. Between the trimmed V and J ends, which lost 1 base and 7 bases, there was a span of 14 bases. This CDR3 is 14 amino acids long. Germline CDR1 reads SGHTA; CDR2 reads FQGNSA. The complete variable domain, with remaining parts taken from reference TRBV7-2 and TRBJ2-7, reads GAGVSQSPSNKVTEKGKDVELRCDPISGHTALYWYRQSLGQGLEFLIYFQGNSAPDKSGLPSDRFSAERTGGSVSTLTIQRTQQEDSAVYLCASSLGPGTGEQYFGPGTRLTVT.

A word on this clone: The missing conserved phenylalanine or tryptophan at the end of this CDR3 makes a read error likely. The rearrangement joins TRBV5-1 to TRBJ2-7; no definite D call. The V end was cut by 1 base, the J end by 0 bases, with 14 bases between. This CDR3 comprises 16 residues. Per germline, CDR1 SGHRS and CDR2 YFSETQ. The CDR3 region is CASSLSMGLSSYEQYL. In DNA form, the CDR3 reads TGCGCCAGCAGCTTGTCAATGGGCTTAAGCTCCTACGAGCAGTACCTC.

The chain employs TRBV28 and TRBJ2-6; 8 bases align to TRBD1. With 6 bases clipped from V and 4 bases from J, the junction kept 8 bases outside the gene matches. Germline V CDR1 and CDR2: MDHEN, SYDVKM. The CDR3 totals 16 residues. The CDR3 nucleotides are TGTGCCAGCAGAGGACAGGGAGTTTGGGGGGCCAACGTCCTGACTTTC. It yields the protein CASRGQGVWGANVLTF.

CDR3 DNA: TGTGCCAGCAGCTTAGATGCGTTGAGCGGGACAGGGGAATACGAGCAGTACTTC. Residues: CASSLDALSGTGEYEQYF. The J gene is TRBJ2-7, the V gene TRBV11-2; TRBD1 aligns across 10 bases. This CDR3 has 18 amino acids. With 0 bases clipped from V and 4 bases from J, the junction kept 12 bases outside the gene matches. CDR1 SGHAT and CDR2 FQNNGV come from the germline V gene.

The chain employs TRBV6-5 and TRBJ1-6; D is ambiguous. The CDR3 length is 12 residues. Trimming took 7 bases from V and 7 from J, leaving 8 bases between them. Germline V CDR1 and CDR2: MNHEY, SVGAGI. CDR3 sequence: CASTSGNSPLHF. The CDR3 DNA follows: TGTGCCAGCACCTCGGGGAATTCACCCCTCCACTTT.